One and the same sample provided the 32 T cell receptor beta chains below, sequenced in a study of blood T cells in healthy people across ages (dated by TCRdb to about 2015). The library was made by 5' RACE. Sequencing relied on an Illumina HiSeq 2500. A second PCR of roughly 7 to 11 cycles was performed with a sample-barcoded 5' primer and a J-beta primer mix. TCRdb applied fastp at Q25 and MiXCR to the public reads, then kept only in-frame beta chains. Under each unique CDR3 protein, matching rows form one entry showing the most common genes and DNA. This sample gives approximately 1.5 million distinct CDR3 sequences in total; around 36% of them show up just once. The ten largest clones represent around 11% of the sample. The sample was blood. These receptors were taken from a woman in her twenties or thirties in good health.

The J gene is TRBJ2-1, the V gene TRBV6-5; the D call may be TRBD1 or TRBD2 (6 bases each). The CDR3 is 14 residues long. The V end lost 5 bases, the J end lost 10 bases, and 18 bases lay between the germline ends. Germline-derived CDR1 and CDR2 are MNHEY and SVGAGI. The CDR3 loop reads CASSRGVKGEEQFF. CDR3 bases: TGTGCCAGCAGTAGGGGGGTGAAGGGCGAAGAGCAGTTCTTC.

The chain links TRBV28 to TRBJ2-7, with D possibly TRBD1 on 6 matching bases. The end of the DNA fits TRBJ2-5 better, so the J call may be wrong. CDR3 length equals 14 residues. Germline loops: CDR1 MDHEN, CDR2 SYDVKM. CDR3 sequence: CASQPGHSPKTQYF. The CDR3 region has the DNA TGTGCCAGCCAGCCGGGACATTCTCCGAAGACCCAGTACTTC.

This clonotype has more than one count but fewer than ten. V gene TRBV4-1 combines with J gene TRBJ1-5; D is unresolved. The germline CDR1 and CDR2 sequences are MGHRA and YSYEKL. The CDR3 runs 14 residues. V was shortened by 6 bases and J by 1 base, with 10 bases between the two germline ends. As DNA, the CDR3 is TGCGCCAGCAGTGCTAGTGGGAGCAATCAGCCCCAGCATTTT. It encodes CASSASGSNQPQHF.

CDR3 sequence: CASSPLADSGANVLTF. The CDR3 DNA follows: TGTGCCAGCTCACCACTTGCAGATTCTGGGGCCAACGTCCTGACTTTC. The chain is built from TRBV18 and TRBJ2-6; D is unresolved. Trimming shortened V by 1 base and J by 1 base, and 8 bases separated the two germline ends. The CDR3 has 16 amino acids. Germline CDR1 KGHSH, CDR2 LQKENI.

The chain combines TRBV20-1 with TRBJ2-5; D not certain. The CDR3 extends over 13 amino acids. Deletions cut 7 bases from V and 2 bases from J, with 14 bases between. Looked up from germline, CDR1 is DFQATT and CDR2 is SNEGSKA (reference sequence). CDR3 region: CSVTAAGQETQYF. The CDR3 region has the DNA TGCAGTGTTACCGCGGCCGGGCAAGAGACCCAGTACTTC.

This clonotype was seen a few times. The chain couples TRBV20-1 to TRBJ2-3; D is unresolved. Germline CDR1 reads DFQATT; CDR2 reads SNEGSKA (reference sequence). Trimming stripped 1 base from V and 0 bases from J, with 11 bases between. The CDR3 covers 15 residues. Here the CDR3 reads CSARAAGPSTDTQYF. DNA for the CDR3: TGCAGTGCTAGAGCGGCCGGCCCTAGCACAGATACGCAGTATTTT.

V usage is TRBV20-1 and J usage is TRBJ2-7, with D possibly TRBD2 on 5 matching bases. The CDR3 is made up of 12 amino acids. V lost 3 bases to trimming and J lost 5 bases, with 11 bases between them. Germline V gene lookup returns CDR1 DFQATT and CDR2 SNEGSKA (reference sequence). The CDR3 DNA follows: TGCAGTGCTAGGAATGGGAGAAACGAGCAGTACTTC. Protein product: CSARNGRNEQYF.

This clonotype was seen a few times. V gene TRBV4-1 combines with J gene TRBJ2-1, with D hard to call. V was clipped by 0 bases and J by 4 bases, with 7 bases between them. This CDR3 has 14 amino acids. The germline gives CDR1 MGHRA, CDR2 YSYEKL. CDR3 nucleotides: TGCGCCAGCAGCCAAGAGAACTCGTACAATGAGCAGTTCTTC. Translation gives CASSQENSYNEQFF.

This clonotype was picked up a small number of times. The rearrangement uses TRBV29-1 and TRBJ2-2; 8 bases align to TRBD1. The V gene end was trimmed by 6 bases and the J gene end by 5 bases; junction bases not matched to a gene: 8. Germline V gene data show CDR1 as SQVTM and CDR2 as ANQGSEA. The CDR3 runs 14 residues. The CDR3 here is CSVWQGARTGELFF. CDR3 bases: TGCAGCGTGTGGCAGGGGGCGCGGACCGGGGAGCTGTTTTTT.

The chain links TRBV5-1 to TRBJ2-7; D gene unclear. The germline CDR1 and CDR2 sequences are SGHRS and YFSETQ. Trimming left V 0 bases short and J 2 bases short, with 9 bases between. The CDR3 contains 14 residues. The CDR3 nucleotides are TGCGCCAGCAGCTTGGCCGTCGAGGCCTACGAGCAGTACTTC. Protein sequence: CASSLAVEAYEQYF.

This clonotype occurred a few times. The rearrangement uses TRBV4-1 and TRBJ2-3; D ambiguous. The germline V gene has CDR1 MGHRA and CDR2 YSYEKL. V was shortened by 3 bases and J by 5 bases, with 12 bases between the two germline ends. The length of the CDR3 is 14 residues. The CDR3 sequence: CASSHPTFGDTQYF. In DNA, the CDR3 is TGCGCCAGCAGCCACCCCACTTTTGGAGATACGCAGTATTTT.

This clonotype was observed a handful of times. V is TRBV28 and J is TRBJ2-1; 10 bases are a match to TRBD2. Germline V gene lookup returns CDR1 MDHEN and CDR2 SYDVKM. The CDR3 spans 13 residues. Unmatched junction bases numbered 4, after V lost 7 bases and J lost 7 bases. The CDR3 DNA sequence: TGTGCCAGCACCGGGACTAGCGTAAATGAGCAGTTCTTC. This gives the protein CASTGTSVNEQFF.

The chain combines TRBV20-1 with TRBJ2-7, with D maybe TRBD1 (5 bases). CDR3 length equals 11 residues. Trimming cost V 3 bases and J 7 bases, with 10 bases left between them. Germline-derived CDR1 and CDR2 are DFQATT and SNEGSKA (reference sequence). CDR3 nucleotides: TGCAGTGCTAGCCTGAAGGGGGAGCAGTACTTC. Its translation: CSASLKGEQYF.

In its sample, this clonotype was seen once. In DNA, the CDR3 is TGTGCCAGCAGCGATGCCCTTGAGCAGAGGTCCTACGAGCAGTACTTC. Its translation: CASSDALEQRSYEQYF. The chain joins TRBV11-2 to TRBJ2-7; D gene uncertain. CDR1 and CDR2 (germline): SGHAT, FQNNGV. Between the trimmed V and J ends, which lost 5 bases and 1 base, there was a span of 18 bases. The CDR3 has 16 amino acids.

About this clonotype itself: This may arise from a read error, as a much more abundant clone is one base away. The chain recombines TRBV4-1 with TRBJ2-1; D gene unclear. The CDR3 consists of 15 residues. The germline V gene encodes CDR1 MGHRA and CDR2 YSYEKL. CDR3 nucleotides: TGCGCCAACAGCCAATACTCGGGTCAGTACAATGAGCAGTTCTTC. The encoded protein is CANSQYSGQYNEQFF.

This clonotype was detected a few times. The chain recombines TRBV4-1 with TRBJ2-3; D perhaps matches TRBD2 (5 bases). The CDR3 sequence is 16 residues long. The germline V gene has CDR1 MGHRA and CDR2 YSYEKL. Trimming took off 5 bases at V and 7 bases at J, with 22 bases between the two ends. CDR3 sequence reads: CASSDGSSTVTNTQYF. The DNA for the CDR3 is TGCGCCAGCAGCGACGGGTCTAGCACCGTTACGAATACGCAGTATTTT.

J is TRBJ2-3 and V is TRBV7-3; D may correspond to TRBD1 or TRBD2 (6 bases each). V shed 5 bases and J shed 5 bases, with 17 bases lying between them. The CDR3 contains 15 residues. In germline, CDR1 is SGHTA, CDR2 FQGTGA. This CDR3 reads CASSKEWGAGDTQYF. CDR3 coding DNA: TGTGCCAGCAGCAAAGAGTGGGGGGCGGGAGATACGCAGTATTTT.

The chain recombines TRBV30 with TRBJ2-7; D is possibly TRBD1 (5 bases). Trimming removed 1 base at V and 5 bases at J, with 21 bases between. This CDR3 is 16 amino acids long. The germline V gene encodes CDR1 GTSNPN and CDR2 SVGIG (reference sequence). The CDR3 nucleotides read TGTGCCTGGAGTGCGCTCTTTGGCAGGGCTCTTGACGAGCAGTACTTC. It codes for CAWSALFGRALDEQYF.

V usage is TRBV4-1 and J usage is TRBJ1-2; 7 nucleotides line up with TRBD1. CDR3 length: 15 residues. Trimming took 3 bases from V and 8 from J; bases not matched to a gene: 12. CDR1 is MGHRA and CDR2 is YSYEKL in the germline V gene. The CDR3 reads CASSQVDRRISGYTF. The CDR3, as DNA: TGCGCCAGCAGCCAGGTGGACAGGCGTATTTCGGGCTACACCTTC.

Note on this clonotype: Germline and junction disagree at one end, which may indicate a read error. This chain links TRBV20-1 with TRBJ1-2; TRBD1 aligns across 7 bases. This CDR3 has 14 residues. CDR1 is DFQATT and CDR2 is SNEGSKA in the germline V gene (reference sequence). As DNA, the CDR3 is TGCAGTGCTGGGGGGGACAGCGCATACTATGGCTGCACCTTC. Translating it yields CSAGGDSAYYGCTF.

This clonotype was counted a few times. The chain has TRBV4-1 and TRBJ2-7; D is possibly TRBD2 (6 bases). CDR3 length equals 15 residues. Germline V CDR1 and CDR2: MGHRA, YSYEKL. V gave up 0 bases and J gave up 2 bases, with 11 bases separating them. The CDR3 protein is CASSQEVSGAYEQYF. Here the CDR3 DNA reads TGCGCCAGCAGCCAAGAGGTTAGCGGAGCCTACGAGCAGTACTTC.

This clonotype was observed a handful of times. The rearrangement uses TRBV12-3 or TRBV12-4 and TRBJ2-1; 8 bases align to TRBD2. CDR3 length equals 15 residues. J was trimmed by 7 bases and V by 5 bases; bases with no gene match: 10. CDR3 sequence reads: CASSIRSGTSNEQFF. For the CDR3, the DNA is TGTGCCAGCAGTATACGCTCCGGGACTAGTAATGAGCAGTTCTTC.

This clonotype was observed many times. The chain links TRBV29-1 to TRBJ2-5; D is unclear. Germline-derived CDR1 and CDR2 are SQVTM and ANQGSEA. The CDR3 sequence is 12 residues long. V was trimmed by 2 bases and J by 1 base, leaving 5 bases between them. The CDR3 region has the DNA TGCAGCGTTGAACCCAGCCAAGAGACCCAGTACTTC. It is translated as CSVEPSQETQYF. Full variable domain (remainder filled in from reference TRBV29-1 and TRBJ2-5): SAVISQKPSRDICQRGTSLTIQCQVDSQVTMMFWYRQQPGQSLTLIATANQGSEATYESGFVIDKFPISRPNLTFSTLTVSNMSPEDSSIYLCSVEPSQETQYFGPGTRLLVL.

The chain couples TRBV7-2 to TRBJ2-7; TRBD1 aligns across 9 bases. The CDR3 extends over 15 amino acids. V lost 7 bases, J lost 3 bases, and 10 bases stayed unmatched. Germline loops: CDR1 SGHTA, CDR2 FQGNSA. The CDR3 DNA reads TGTGCCAGCACCCTAAGGGGACAGGGCAACTACGAGCAGTACTTC. Amino acids: CASTLRGQGNYEQYF.

This clonotype was seen more than once but under ten times. This chain connects TRBV4-2 to TRBJ1-4; D perhaps matches TRBD1 (6 bases). The germline V gene has CDR1 LGHNA and CDR2 YNFKEQ. Trimming stripped 0 bases from V and 7 bases from J, with 21 bases between. There are 18 residues in the CDR3. Here the CDR3 DNA reads TGTGCCAGCAGCCAAGATTCCAGCAGTCTGACAGGAGGTGAAAAACTGTTTTTT. It yields the protein CASSQDSSSLTGGEKLFF.

This clonotype has ten or more counts. Written as DNA, the CDR3 is TGTGCCTGGAGCGGGATTAGCACAGATACGCAGTATTTT. It specifies CAWSGISTDTQYF. The gene calls are TRBV30 and TRBJ2-3; the D gene is possibly TRBD2 (5 bases). The ends were cut back, 3 bases at V and 0 bases at J, with 7 bases in the middle. Germline V gives CDR1 GTSNPN, CDR2 SVGIG (reference sequence). The CDR3 runs 13 residues.

A remark on this clonotype: A junction boundary mismatches the germline segment, possibly from a read error. The chain employs TRBV29-1 and TRBJ1-2; no reliable D call. The CDR3 is made up of 12 amino acids. Per germline, CDR1 SQVTM and CDR2 ANQGSEA. CDR3 bases: TGCAGCGGTGAAAAGATCGGCTATGGCTACACCTTC. Its protein product is CSGEKIGYGYTF.

This clonotype was recorded many times. The CDR3 nucleotides are TGTGCCAGCAGTGACTCCGACAGTCGCAATGAGCAGTTCTTC. Its translation is CASSDSDSRNEQFF. The rearrangement uses TRBV6-4 and TRBJ2-1; D may be TRBD1 (5 bases). The germline CDR1 and CDR2 sequences are MRHNA and SNTAGT. The CDR3 has 14 residues. The V and J ends lost 0 bases and 6 bases respectively, with 9 bases between them.

The sample holds many counts of this clonotype. It may be a read error: a sequence one base away is much more abundant. V usage is TRBV7-2 and J usage is TRBJ2-2; 10 bases fit TRBD2. Germline-derived CDR1 and CDR2 are SGHTA and FQGNSA. This CDR3 has 14 residues. The CDR3 here is CASSTAGGLGERFF. CDR3 in DNA: TGTGCCAGCAGTACAGCGGGGGGGCTCGGGGAGCGGTTTTTT.

This clonotype was seen a few times. The genes are TRBV6-2 or TRBV6-3 and TRBJ2-7, with 7 bases identical to TRBD1. Germline V gene data show CDR1 as MNHEY and CDR2 as SVGEGT. With V trimmed by 0 bases and J by 3 bases, 8 bases remained unmatched. The CDR3 length is 16 residues. CDR3 loop: CASSYSSGTVHYEQYF. DNA of the CDR3: TGTGCCAGCAGTTACTCTTCCGGGACAGTCCACTACGAGCAGTACTTC.

This clonotype was counted ten times or more. The J gene is TRBJ2-3, the V gene TRBV29-1; 9 nucleotides agree with TRBD1. Germline V gene sequence: CDR1 SQVTM, CDR2 ANQGSEA. The CDR3 runs to 10 residues. Trimming removed 4 bases from V and 14 bases from J; junction bases left unmatched: 4. Here the CDR3 reads CSVGGTGWYF. The DNA of the CDR3 is TGCAGCGTTGGAGGGACAGGGTGGTATTTT.

The V gene is TRBV9, the J gene TRBJ2-3; D is tentatively TRBD1 or TRBD2 (6 bases each). Deletions cut 2 bases from V and 6 bases from J, with 16 bases between. The CDR3 runs to 15 residues. The germline V gene has CDR1 SGDLS and CDR2 YYNGEE. CDR3 sequence reads: CASSVGGQVRDTQYF. The CDR3 nucleotides are TGTGCCAGCAGCGTTGGGGGGCAGGTTCGTGATACGCAGTATTTT.